This TCR beta chain was obtained from a study of Ad26.COV2.S vaccination and SARS-CoV-2 variants. Study details: Trial arm assignment for the donor was COV1001 Ad26.COV2.S.

Method: immunoSEQ multiplex PCR; TCRdb's copy keeps in-frame clones and lacks some. The table has some 340,000 clones, 70% to 90% seen once. The treatment was: around 19 received Ad26.COV2.S at low or high dose, single or two shots; about five received placebo; per-sample allocation not given. Samples were taken on day 63 after the first vaccine or placebo injection. The sequences come from peripheral blood, collected in a trial of Ad26.COV2.S vaccine versus placebo. The clonotype originates from a person between 18 and 65 years old who received the Ad26.COV2.S COVID-19 vaccine or a placebo.

CDR3 nucleotide sequence: TGCGCCAGCAGTGGGACACCTTCCTACGAGCAGTACTTC. Protein: CASSGTPSYEQYF. The V and J genes are TRBV10-2 and TRBJ2-7; D is possibly TRBD1 (5 bases). Trimming took off 4 bases at V and 1 base at J, with 8 bases between the two ends. The CDR3 totals 13 residues. From germline, CDR1 is WSHSY and CDR2 SAAADI.